This TCR beta chain emerged from a study of blood T cell repertoires in COVID-19. For the study at large: COVID-19 samples, acute and convalescent, were from the United States, Italy and Spain. T cells, B-cell-depleted T cells, or PBMCs supplied cDNA or gDNA.

Original processing methods: Amplification of reference gene primers was used by the study to estimate nucleated cell counts. Some clones are missing from TCRdb's copy, which holds only in-frame ones; the method was immunoSEQ multiplex PCR. That table supplies the V and J calls and clone size; D and trimming were determined from the DNA. The table records some 100,000 clones, more than 90% of them present only once. The germline CDR1 and CDR2 sequences are SGHRS and YFSETQ. Trimming removed 2 bases from V and 3 bases from J; junction bases left unmatched: 4. The CDR3 has 15 amino acids. The clonotype comes from an older man with acute or convalescent COVID-19. The sequenced material came from peripheral blood. The rearrangement links TRBV5-1 to TRBJ1-4; 7 bases fit TRBD1. The CDR3: CASSLQGPPNEKLFF. CDR3 DNA sequence: TGCGCCAGCAGCTTACAGGGGCCTCCTAATGAAAAACTGTTTTTT.